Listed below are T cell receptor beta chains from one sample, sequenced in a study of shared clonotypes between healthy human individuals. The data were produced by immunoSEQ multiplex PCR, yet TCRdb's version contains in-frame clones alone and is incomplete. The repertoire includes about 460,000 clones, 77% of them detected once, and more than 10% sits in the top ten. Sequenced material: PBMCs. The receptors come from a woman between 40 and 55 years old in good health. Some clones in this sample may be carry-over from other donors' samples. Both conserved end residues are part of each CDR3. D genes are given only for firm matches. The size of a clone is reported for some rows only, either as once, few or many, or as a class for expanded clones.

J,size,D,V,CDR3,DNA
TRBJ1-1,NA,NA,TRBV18,CASSPLTGNTEAFF,TGTGCCAGCTCACCTTTGACGGGGAACACTGAAGCTTTCTTT
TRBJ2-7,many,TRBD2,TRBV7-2,CASSLGGYRGLASYEQYF,TGTGCCAGCAGCCTAGGGGGGTATCGAGGACTAGCGAGCTACGAGCAGTACTTC
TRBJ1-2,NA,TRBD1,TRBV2,CASSEFQGAFGYTF,TGTGCCAGCAGTGAATTCCAGGGGGCATTTGGCTACACCTTC
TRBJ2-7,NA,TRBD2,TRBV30,CAWSEGLAGDWQYF,TGTGCCTGGAGTGAGGGACTAGCGGGAGATTGGCAGTACTTC
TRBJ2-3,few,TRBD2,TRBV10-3,CAISTGLAGGTADTQYF,TGTGCCATCAGTACGGGACTAGCGGGAGGGACCGCAGATACGCAGTATTTT
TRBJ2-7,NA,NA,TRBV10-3,CAISRSTGTSEQYF,TGTGCCATCAGCAGATCTACAGGTACCTCGGAGCAGTACTTC
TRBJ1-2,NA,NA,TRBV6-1,CASSEALGANYGYTF,TGTGCCAGCAGTGAAGCGTTGGGGGCTAACTATGGCTACACCTTC
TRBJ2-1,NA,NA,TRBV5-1,CASKETGNFDEQFF,TGCGCCAGTAAGGAGACCGGTAATTTCGATGAGCAGTTCTTC
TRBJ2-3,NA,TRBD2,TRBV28,CASSSGTSGRPTDTQYF,TGTGCCAGCAGTTCCGGGACTAGCGGGAGACCCACAGATACGCAGTATTTT
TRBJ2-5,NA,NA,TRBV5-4,CASSWGRLETQYF,TGTGCCAGCAGCTGGGGGAGGTTGGAGACCCAGTACTTC
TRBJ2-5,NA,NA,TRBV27,CASSLAGGETQYF,TGTGCCAGCAGTTTGGCCGGAGGGGAGACCCAGTACTTC
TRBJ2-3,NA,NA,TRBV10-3,CAISDDTDTQYF,TGTGCCATCAGCGATGACACCGATACGCAGTATTTT